Sequencing of this T cell receptor (beta chain) was carried out in a study of cytomegalovirus exposure and HLA in healthy donors. General observations from the study: Later analysis identified a missense DCLRE1C variant that was linked to TCR beta V- and J-gene trimming. For cytomegalovirus status, the classifier reportedly gave diagnoses with high specificity and sensitivity. A cluster of highly shared sequence variants was likely a sequencing artifact.

This clone was found a few times. Its antigen is as yet unknown. Germline V CDR1 and CDR2: SGDLS, YYNGEE. This CDR3 is 14 amino acids long. V trimming: 4 bases; J trimming: 3 bases; junction bases outside the gene matches: 6. Use of 60 Vbeta and 13 Jbeta primers characterized the PCR. In the original analysis: An analysis performed later counted about 80 million unique TCR beta chains (approximately 10 million of them shared). Repertoires were generated with immunoSEQ multiplex PCR, while TCRdb's copy carries only in-frame clones and drops some. That table is the source of V, J and clone size, and D and trimming were worked out from the DNA. Counted here are tens of thousands of clones, approximately 60% occurring once; the ten biggest clones make up roughly 4.4%.

The clonotype was recovered from a male donor in good health and CMV-seropositive. Sequenced: PBMCs. This chain joins TRBV9 and TRBJ2-7, with 8 positions matching TRBD2. The CDR3 protein is CASSSGLAGYEQYF. The DNA for the CDR3 is TGTGCCAGCAGCTCCGGACTAGCCGGCTACGAGCAGTACTTC.